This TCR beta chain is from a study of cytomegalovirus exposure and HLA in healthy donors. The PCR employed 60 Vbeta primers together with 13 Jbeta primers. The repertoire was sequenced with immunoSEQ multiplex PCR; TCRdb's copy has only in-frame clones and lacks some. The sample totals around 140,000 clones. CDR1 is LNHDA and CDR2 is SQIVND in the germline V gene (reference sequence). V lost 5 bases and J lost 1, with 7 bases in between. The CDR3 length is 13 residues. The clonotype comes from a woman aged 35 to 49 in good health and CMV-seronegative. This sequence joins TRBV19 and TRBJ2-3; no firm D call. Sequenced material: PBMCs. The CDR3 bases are TGTGCCAGTAGTCCTACCGGCACAGATACGCAGTATTTT. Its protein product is CASSPTGTDTQYF.